This TCR beta chain derives from a study of blood T cell repertoires in COVID-19. Study at large: The United States, Italy and Spain supplied acute and convalescent COVID-19 samples. PBMCs, B-cell-depleted T cells, or T cells were the source of the cDNA or gDNA that made up the material.

How the authors handled the data: Nucleated cell number was recorded as an estimate derived from reference gene primer amplification. TCRdb's copy holds only in-frame clones and misses some; the assay was immunoSEQ multiplex PCR. V, J and clone size are those of that table, while D and trimming were read from the DNA. The sample consists of around 160,000 clones, roughly 91% of them appearing once. CDR1 and CDR2 from the germline V gene are LNHDA and SQIVND (reference sequence). The CDR3 loop spans 17 amino acids. The V and J ends lost 1 base and 5 bases respectively, with 15 bases between them. The clonotype comes from a man aged 18 to 29 with acute or convalescent COVID-19. What was sequenced was peripheral blood. The chain uses TRBV19 and TRBJ1-6; D gene ambiguous. The CDR3 DNA follows: TGTGCCAGTAGTATAGCCCTCACGGCGGGTAATAATTCACCCCTCCACTTT. Translation: CASSIALTAGNNSPLHF.